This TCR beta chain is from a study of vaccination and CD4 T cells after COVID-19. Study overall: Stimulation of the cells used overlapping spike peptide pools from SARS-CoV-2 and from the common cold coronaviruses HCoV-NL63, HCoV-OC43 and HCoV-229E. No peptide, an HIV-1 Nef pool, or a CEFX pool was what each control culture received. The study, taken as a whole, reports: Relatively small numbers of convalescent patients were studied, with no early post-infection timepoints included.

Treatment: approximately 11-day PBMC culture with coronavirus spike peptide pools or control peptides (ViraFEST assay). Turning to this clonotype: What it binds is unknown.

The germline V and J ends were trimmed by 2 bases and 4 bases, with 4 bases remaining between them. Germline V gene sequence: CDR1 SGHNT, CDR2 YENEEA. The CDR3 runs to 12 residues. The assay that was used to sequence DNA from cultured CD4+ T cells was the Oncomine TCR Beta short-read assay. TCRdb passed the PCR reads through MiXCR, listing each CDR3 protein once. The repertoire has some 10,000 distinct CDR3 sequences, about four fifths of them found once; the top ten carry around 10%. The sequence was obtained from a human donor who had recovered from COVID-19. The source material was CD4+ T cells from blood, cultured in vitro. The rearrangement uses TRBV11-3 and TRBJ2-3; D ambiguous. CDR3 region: CASSLWSDTQYF. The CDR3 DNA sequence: TGTGCCAGCAGCTTATGGTCAGATACGCAGTATTTT. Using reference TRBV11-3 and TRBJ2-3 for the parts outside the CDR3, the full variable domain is EAGVVQSPRYKIIEKKQPVAFWCNPISGHNTLYWYLQNLGQGPELLIRYENEEAVDDSQLPKDRFSAERLKGVDSTLKIQPAELGDSAVYLCASSLWSDTQYFGPGTRLTVL.